This entry features one T cell receptor beta chain sequence. V was clipped by 4 bases and J by 3 bases; unmatched bases: 5. The CDR3 spans 14 residues. Germline CDR1 SQVTM, CDR2 ANQGSEA. Generated by immunoSEQ multiplex PCR, the TCRdb table keeps only in-frame clones and is missing some. This table holds 180,000 or so clones, 70% to 90% found once. The record originates from a study of blood T cell repertoires in COVID-19. Sequences were obtained from peripheral blood. This clonotype was obtained from a man in his 60s with acute or convalescent COVID-19. The V and J genes are TRBV29-1 and TRBJ1-1; TRBD1 matches at 10 bases. CDR3 nucleotide sequence: TGCAGCGTTGGACAGGGGGCTTGGGACACTGAAGCTTTCTTT. It is translated as CSVGQGAWDTEAFF.